Described below is a single T cell receptor (beta chain) sequence and its context. The data belong to a study of blood T cell repertoires in COVID-19. Study-level background: Whether acute or convalescent, the COVID-19 samples came from the United States, Italy and Spain. The cDNA or gDNA used as material had been derived from T cells, B-cell-depleted T cells, or PBMCs.

Participants were placed into cohorts based on the clinical history they reported. Among Cohort 3 donors, those recovered had two negative PCRs, clearance, or symptom resolution. Trimming took off 5 bases at V and 5 bases at J, with 9 bases between the two ends. CDR1 and CDR2 from the germline V gene are MNHEY and SMNVEV (reference sequence). CDR3 length equals 12 residues. Assay: immunoSEQ multiplex PCR; the TCRdb copy retains only in-frame clones and omits some. Altogether approximately 320,000 clones are present, around nine tenths being singletons, with the ten largest covering roughly 2.6%. Sequenced input: PBMCs or T cells enriched from blood (not recorded which). This rearrangement joins TRBV27 to TRBJ2-5; D gene ambiguous. This TCR derives from a man aged 60-69 years who had recovered from COVID-19. The CDR3 bases are TGTGCCAGCAGTCACCCCCGGGAGACCCAGTACTTC. Translated: CASSHPRETQYF.